This is a list of T cell receptor beta chains from one sample in a study of blood T cell repertoires in COVID-19. This table comes from immunoSEQ multiplex PCR, and its TCRdb copy is limited to in-frame clones, with some not included. The sample lists about 64,000 clones; roughly 90% were seen once. Sequenced sample: peripheral blood. The receptors shown here come from a human donor in a cohort sampled during active COVID-19. CDR3s include the opening cysteine and the closing phenylalanine or tryptophan. A D gene is named only where the DNA matches it firmly. A clone size is listed for some rows: how often the clone was seen (once, few, many), or a class if it is expanded.

length | D | size | J | V | DNA | CDR3
13 | . | . | TRBJ1-3 | TRBV5-1 | TGCGCCAGCAGCATGACATCCGGAAACACCATATATTTT | CASSMTSGNTIYF
17 | . | once | TRBJ2-6 | TRBV5-4 | TGTGCCAGCAGCCCTGGAGGAGGGGCAAGGGGGGCCAACGTCCTGACTTTC | CASSPGGGARGANVLTF
18 | . | . | TRBJ2-7 | TRBV4-1 | TGCGCCAGCAGCCAGACTAGTACCGGCTCCTGGAGCTCCTACGAGCAGTACTTC | CASSQTSTGSWSSYEQYF
14 | . | . | TRBJ2-3 | TRBV15 | TGTGCCACCAGCAGAGATCGGACGGGGGATACGCAGTATTTT | CATSRDRTGDTQYF
14 | TRBD2 | . | TRBJ2-1 | TRBV24-1 | TGTGCCACCAGTGAAACTAGCGGGTCCAATGAGCAGTTCTTC | CATSETSGSNEQFF
12 | . | . | TRBJ1-3 | TRBV5-1 | TGCGCCAGCAGTTCACAGGGAAACACCATATATTTT | CASSSQGNTIYF
12 | . | . | TRBJ2-2 | TRBV27 | TGTGCCAGCAGTTTCGGGTCCGGGGAGCTGTTTTTT | CASSFGSGELFF
14 | . | . | TRBJ1-1 | TRBV19 | TGTGCCAGTAGTATAGACAGTACAAACACTGAAGCTTTCTTT | CASSIDSTNTEAFF
19 | TRBD2 | . | TRBJ2-1 | TRBV6-6 | TGTGCCAGCAGTCTAGCGGGAGGTTCGGTGAGAAGCTCCTACAATGAGCAGTTCTTC | CASSLAGGSVRSSYNEQFF
18 | TRBD2 | . | TRBJ2-3 | TRBV7-8 | TGTGCCAGCAGCTTGGGACTAGCGGGAGACGGGTTGACAGATACGCAGTATTTT | CASSLGLAGDGLTDTQYF
17 | TRBD2 | . | TRBJ2-2 | TRBV6-2/TRBV6-3 | TGTGCCAGCAGTTACTCGCTAGCGGGAGTTCGGACCGGGGAGCTGTTTTTT | CASSYSLAGVRTGELFF
13 | . | . | TRBJ1-1 | TRBV9 | TGTGCCAGCAGCGAGTGGGACGGGGGGAAGGTGGTCTTT | CASSEWDGGKVVF
16 | . | . | TRBJ2-3 | TRBV4-3 | TGCGCCAGCAGCCTTGGGGGGGCTTCTAGCACAGATACGCAGTATTTT | CASSLGGASSTDTQYF
15 | TRBD1 | . | TRBJ1-1 | TRBV6-2/TRBV6-3 | TGTGCCAGCAGTCGGCGGACAGGTCGGGGCACTGAAGCTTTCTTT | CASSRRTGRGTEAFF
14 | . | . | TRBJ1-2 | TRBV7-2 | TGTGCCAGCAGCTTAGATGGGGGGGAGGCTGGCTACACCTTC | CASSLDGGEAGYTF
13 | . | once | TRBJ1-5 | TRBV12-3/TRBV12-4 | TGTGCCAGCAATAGGGGCGACAATCAGCCCCAGCATTTT | CASNRGDNQPQHF
15 | . | once | TRBJ1-1 | TRBV5-1 | TGCGCCAGCAGCTTGTTGGCGGGCAGGGGCACTGAAGCTTTCTTT | CASSLLAGRGTEAFF
15 | TRBD2 | . | TRBJ2-7 | TRBV7-9 | TGTGCCAGCAGCTTCCGGACTAGCGGGAACTACGAGCAGTACTTC | CASSFRTSGNYEQYF
10 | . | . | TRBJ2-7 | TRBV29-1 | TGCAGCGTTGGGGCACGGGAGCAGTACTTC | CSVGAREQYF
16 | TRBD1 | . | TRBJ2-6 | TRBV5-1 | TGCGCCAGCAGCTCAACCCAGGGGGTAGGGGCCAACGTCCTGACTTTC | CASSSTQGVGANVLTF
15 | . | once | TRBJ2-7 | TRBV27 | TGTGCCAGCAGTTTATCATCCTACTCTGCCTACGAGCAGTACTTC | CASSLSSYSAYEQYF
15 | . | . | TRBJ2-2 | TRBV6-5 | TGTGCCAGCAGTACGACTAGTGCGGGCACCGGGGAGCTGTTTTTT | CASSTTSAGTGELFF
15 | TRBD2 | . | TRBJ2-5 | TRBV28 | TGTGCCAGCAGTTTGCCTAGCGGGAGGCCCGGGACCCAGTACTTC | CASSLPSGRPGTQYF
13 | . | . | TRBJ1-4 | TRBV3-1/TRBV3-2 | TGTGCCAGCAGCCAAGATTGGGCTATTGGACTGTTTTTT | CASSQDWAIGLFF
16 | . | few | TRBJ2-3 | TRBV7-3 | TGTGCCAGCAGCCCTTACGACAGGTTCGGCACAGATACGCAGTATTTT | CASSPYDRFGTDTQYF
14 | . | . | TRBJ2-3 | TRBV28 | TGTGCCAGCACTATGTACAGGCCCACAGATACGCAGTATTTT | CASTMYRPTDTQYF
13 | . | few | TRBJ2-7 | TRBV19 | TGTGCCAGTAGTTCCGTTTGGGGAGGCGAGCAGTACTTC | CASSSVWGGEQYF
14 | TRBD1 | . | TRBJ1-2 | TRBV27 | TGTGCCAGCAGGGGCGGACAGGCGAACTATGGCTACACCTTC | CASRGGQANYGYTF
16 | . | . | TRBJ2-2 | TRBV2 | TGTGCCAGCAGTAACCTAGCGATCGCGAACACCGGGGAGCTGTTTTTT | CASSNLAIANTGELFF
19 | TRBD2 | . | TRBJ2-6 | TRBV19 | TGTGCCAGTAGTATATGGGGCGGGAGAGCCTCGGCTGGGGCCAACGTCCTGACTTTC | CASSIWGGRASAGANVLTF
11 | . | . | TRBJ2-2 | TRBV19 | TGTGCCAGTAGTGGGCGGGGAGGGCTGTTTTTT | CASSGRGGLFF
15 | TRBD1 | . | TRBJ2-5 | TRBV6-5 | TGTGCCAGCAGTTACCCCGGACAGGGTGAAGAGACCCAGTACTTC | CASSYPGQGEETQYF
16 | TRBD1 | once | TRBJ1-1 | TRBV7-2 | TGTGCCAGCAGCTTCAATCCGGGACAGAGGAACACTGAAGCTTTCTTT | CASSFNPGQRNTEAFF
16 | TRBD2 | . | TRBJ2-5 | TRBV18 | TGTGCCAGCTCCATAAGCGGAGCGGGAGGTAAAGAGACCCAGTACTTC | CASSISGAGGKETQYF
16 | TRBD2 | . | TRBJ2-1 | TRBV5-4 | TGTGCCAGCAGCTTTCCTAGCGGACTCGACTACAATGAGCAGTTCTTC | CASSFPSGLDYNEQFF
16 | TRBD2 | . | TRBJ2-5 | TRBV28 | TGTGCCAGCAGCCACCGACTAGCGGGAGAAAAAGAGACCCAGTACTTC | CASSHRLAGEKETQYF
17 | TRBD2 | . | TRBJ2-2 | TRBV6-2/TRBV6-3 | TGTGCCAGCAGTTTATTGGCGGGAGGGCCCGGCACCGGGGAGCTGTTTTTT | CASSLLAGGPGTGELFF
15 | . | . | TRBJ2-2 | TRBV5-6 | TGTGCCAGCAGCCGTGGGTCCAGGAAAGCCCGGGAGCTGTTTTTT | CASSRGSRKARELFF
15 | . | . | TRBJ2-5 | TRBV5-4 | TGTGCCAGCGGACGTAGGGACTCCGAGGTGGTGACCCAGTACTTC | CASGRRDSEVVTQYF
15 | TRBD2 | . | TRBJ2-1 | TRBV9 | TGTGCCAGCAGCGTAACCAGCGGGGCTTTCAATGAGCAGTTCTTC | CASSVTSGAFNEQFF
15 | TRBD1 | . | TRBJ2-1 | TRBV5-6 | TGTGCCAGCAGTAGTCTCGGGACAGTATACAATGAGCAGTTCTTC | CASSSLGTVYNEQFF
15 | . | . | TRBJ1-5 | TRBV4-2 | TGTGCCAGCAGCCAAGATTGGGCAGCCCTCGAGCCCCAGCATTTT | CASSQDWAALEPQHF
15 | . | . | TRBJ2-1 | TRBV4-1 | TGCGCCAGCAGCCAATGGCAGGGGACCAACAATGAGCAGTTCTTC | CASSQWQGTNNEQFF
15 | TRBD2 | . | TRBJ2-2 | TRBV20-1 | TGCAGTGCTAGTAGGGCGGGAGGACGATCCGGGGAGCTGTTTTTT | CSASRAGGRSGELFF
17 | TRBD2 | . | TRBJ2-3 | TRBV4-1 | TGCGCCAGCAGCCAAGGGGGACTAGCGGGAACCACAGATACGCAGTATTTT | CASSQGGLAGTTDTQYF
13 | . | . | TRBJ1-6 | TRBV6-5 | TGTGCCAGCAGACAGGGAAAAAATTCACCCCTCCACTTT | CASRQGKNSPLHF
15 | . | . | TRBJ1-6 | TRBV9 | TGTGCCAGCAGCGGACAGATTTATCCTAATTCACCCCTCCACTTT | CASSGQIYPNSPLHF
13 | . | . | TRBJ2-7 | TRBV20-1 | TGCAGTGCAAGTCCACCCCCTAACTACGAGCAGTACTTC | CSASPPPNYEQYF
12 | . | . | TRBJ2-7 | TRBV5-6 | TGTGCCAGCAGCTTGCGGGGCTACGAGCAGTACTTC | CASSLRGYEQYF
19 | TRBD2 | . | TRBJ2-3 | TRBV7-2 | TGTGCCAGCAGCCCCGCCGCCGGGACTAGCGGGAGGCTAACAGATACGCAGTATTTT | CASSPAAGTSGRLTDTQYF
17 | TRBD1 | . | TRBJ1-2 | TRBV7-8 | TGTGCCAGCAGCTCCCGGGCCGGGACAGGGGGCCGGTGGGGCTACACCTTC | CASSSRAGTGGRWGYTF
17 | TRBD2 | . | TRBJ2-3 | TRBV6-2/TRBV6-3 | TGTGCCAGCAGTTACGGGGTAGCGGGAGGGTTTACAGATACGCAGTATTTT | CASSYGVAGGFTDTQYF
11 | TRBD1 | . | TRBJ1-1 | TRBV20-1 | TGCAGTGCTAGGGGGACAGCAGAAGCTTTCTTT | CSARGTAEAFF
14 | TRBD2 | few | TRBJ2-7 | TRBV6-5 | TGTGCCACCACATTAGCGGGGGATACCTACGAGCAGTACTTC | CATTLAGDTYEQYF
13 | . | . | TRBJ2-5 | TRBV7-9 | TGTGCCAGCAGCTTATCCGGGCAAGAGACCCAGTACTTC | CASSLSGQETQYF
16 | TRBD1 | . | TRBJ1-4 | TRBV7-9 | TGTGCCAGCAGCGATTTACAACGAGACAGGGGGCAGAAACTGTTTTTT | CASSDLQRDRGQKLFF
14 | TRBD1 | . | TRBJ2-7 | TRBV28 | TGTGCCAGCAGAGCCGGGACAGGGACCTACGAGCAGTACTTC | CASRAGTGTYEQYF
14 | TRBD1 | . | TRBJ1-1 | TRBV9 | TGTGCCAGCAGCGCCCAGGCCCAGGGGGAAGAAGCTTTCTTT | CASSAQAQGEEAFF
16 | TRBD2 | . | TRBJ2-1 | TRBV28 | TGTGCCAGCAGTTACTCCGGACTAGCGGTCTACAATGAGCAGTTCTTC | CASSYSGLAVYNEQFF